This TCR beta chain stems from a study of blood T cell repertoires in COVID-19. Study-level background: Whether acute or convalescent, the COVID-19 samples came from the United States, Italy and Spain. In each case, the material was cDNA or gDNA derived from T cells, B-cell-depleted T cells, or PBMCs.

Trimming removed 6 bases at V and 2 bases at J, with 8 bases between. Germline V CDR1 and CDR2: MNHEY, SVGAGI. There are 13 residues in the CDR3. Per the authors' pipeline: Amplifying reference gene primers gave estimates of nucleated cell counts. This table comes from immunoSEQ multiplex PCR, and its TCRdb copy is limited to in-frame clones, with some not included. D and trimming come from the DNA, and the V and J calls and clone size come from that table. The sample gives roughly 290,000 clones, around 85% of which show up once; 4.1% is in the top ten. The chain links TRBV6-5 to TRBJ1-5; D is unclear. The sequenced sample consisted of peripheral blood. The source is a woman aged 50 to 65 with active or convalescent COVID-19. CDR3 loop: CASRGVGNQPQHF. CDR3 sequence (DNA): TGTGCCAGCAGGGGAGTGGGCAATCAGCCCCAGCATTTT.